Below, 5 T cell receptor beta chains from the same sample are listed, as sequenced in a study of cytotoxic CD8 clonotypes in ibrutinib-treated CLL. The protocol was immunoSEQ multiplex PCR, while the TCRdb copy is restricted to in-frame clones and leaves out a portion. The data contain 55,000 to 80,000 clones, roughly nine tenths of them singletons. This specimen consisted of PBMCs, obtained after 12 months of ibrutinib treatment. These receptors were collected from a human donor with chronic lymphocytic leukemia.

The chain joins TRBV5-4 to TRBJ2-7; D might be TRBD2 (6 bases). Trimming pared 4 bases from V and 0 bases from J, leaving 20 bases between. This CDR3 is 17 amino acids long. Germline V gene lookup returns CDR1 SGHNT and CDR2 YYREEE (reference sequence). Here the CDR3 reads CASSPPNPRDSSYEQYF. CDR3 DNA sequence: TGTGCCAGCAGCCCACCGAACCCGCGGGACTCCTCCTACGAGCAGTACTTC.

The CDR3 DNA is TGTGCCAGCAGCTACGGGAATGCCCCCTACGAGCAGTACTTC. This translates into CASSYGNAPYEQYF. The chain is built from TRBV5-4 and TRBJ2-7; possibly TRBD2 for D (5 bases). The germline V gene encodes CDR1 SGHNT and CDR2 YYREEE (reference sequence). This CDR3 is built from 14 residues. V gave up 3 bases and J gave up 2 bases, with 12 bases separating them.

The chain recombines TRBV6-5 with TRBJ2-1; either TRBD1 or TRBD2 may fit D (5 bases each). Between the trimmed V and J ends, which lost 5 bases and 3 bases, there was a span of 14 bases. The germline V gene has CDR1 MNHEY and CDR2 SVGAGI. The CDR3 has 15 amino acids. CDR3 in DNA: TGTGCCAGCAGTACCGCCAATGGGGGCTACAATGAGCAGTTCTTC. The encoded protein is CASSTANGGYNEQFF.

The genes are TRBV28 and TRBJ2-7, with a weak D call TRBD2 (7 bases). This CDR3 contains 15 residues. Germline CDR1 and CDR2: MDHEN and SYDVKM. The V gene lost 3 bases and the J gene lost 2 bases, with 14 bases spanning the gap. Written as DNA, the CDR3 is TGTGCCAGCAGTTTTCCTTCGGGGGGCACCTACGAGCAGTACTTC. This gives the protein CASSFPSGGTYEQYF.

This chain uses TRBV10-1 with TRBJ1-1; TRBD1 might be the D (5 bases). V lost 8 bases, J lost 3 bases, and 13 bases lay in between. This CDR3 contains 13 residues. Germline loops: CDR1 WNHNN, CDR2 SYGVQD (reference sequence). The CDR3 DNA is TGCGCCAGCCGGAGGGGTAGGGACACTGAAGCTTTCTTT. This encodes CASRRGRDTEAFF.